The clone carrying this TCR beta chain occurred many times. The target antigen is unknown. This specimen comes from a study of metastatic and nonmetastatic thyroid tumors. Regarding the study as a whole: Reports indicated that malignant thyroid tumors showed significantly higher TCR beta diversity than benign nodules did, in blood and tumor.

MiXCR was used by TCRdb to re-call the PCR reads. This table holds 75,000 to 95,000 clones, over 9.5% found once. All patients reached thyroid surgery having received no treatment beforehand. The clonotype comes from a female donor with papillary thyroid cancer or a benign thyroid nodule (not recorded which). Some clones in this sample may be carry-over from other donors' samples. Sequenced material: blood.

The CDR3 nucleotides are TGTGCCACCAGTGCGACAGAACGAAATACGCAGTATTTT. This gives the protein CATSATERNTQYF. This chain joins TRBV24-1 and TRBJ2-3, with D tentatively TRBD1 (5 bases). Trimming shortened V by 5 bases and J by 7 bases, and 12 bases separated the two germline ends. The CDR3 totals 13 residues. Germline V gene data show CDR1 as KGHDR and CDR2 as SFDVKD.